This TCR beta chain is drawn from a study of cytomegalovirus exposure and HLA in healthy donors. Study summary: From HLA-typed donors, an early data release held some 80 million unique TCRs. Caucasian-associated ancestry cluster membership applied to 75% to 85% of around 400 genotyped donors. Overall study findings and caveats: Investigators reported 150 to 200 TCR beta chains as tied to cytomegalovirus.

Nominally healthy donors provided the samples, though records likely missed some immune exposures. V trimming: 1 base; J trimming: 14 bases; junction bases outside the gene matches: 6. Germline assignment: CDR1 MDHEN and CDR2 SYDVKM. The CDR3 sequence is 12 residues long. Points on this clone: The antigen is unknown.

The study ran its PCR with 60 Vbeta and 13 Jbeta primers. Using immunoSEQ multiplex PCR, the repertoire was profiled, and TCRdb retains in-frame clones only, with some absent. The profile shows 95,000 to 150,000 clones, 75% to 90% of them singletons. Sample: PBMCs. The TCR was taken from a man aged 25 to 40 in good health and CMV-seronegative. The chain is built from TRBV28 and TRBJ1-2; TRBD1 matches 8 bases. The CDR3 sequence: CASSLLVQGATF. The CDR3 DNA sequence: TGTGCCAGCAGTTTATTGGTGCAGGGGGCAACCTTC.